Listed here are 8 T cell receptor beta chains from one sample, sequenced in a study of identical twins. Each CDR3 protein is one row after TCRdb ran MiXCR on the 5' RACE reads. The data hold about 250,000 distinct CDR3 sequences, with about 8% observed a single time. This sample also appeared in a second study, on yellow fever vaccine responses in identical twins.

Material: CD8+ T cells sorted from blood. The receptors shown here come from a woman between 18 and 30 years old in good health.

This clonotype has at least ten counts. V and J are TRBV7-6 and TRBJ2-7, with 8 bases fitting TRBD1. J lost 0 bases, V lost 5 bases, and 3 bases had no gene match. The CDR3 has 14 amino acids. CDR1 is SGHVS and CDR2 is FNYEAQ in the germline V gene. The chain's CDR3 is CASSGGQGSYEQYF. The CDR3 DNA reads TGTGCCAGCAGCGGAGGACAGGGCTCCTACGAGCAGTACTTC.

This clonotype was seen ten or more times. The genes are TRBV20-1 and TRBJ2-7, with D perhaps TRBD1 (6 bases). V shed 0 bases and J shed 1 base, with 10 bases lying between them. Germline V lookup: CDR1 DFQATT, CDR2 SNEGSKA (reference sequence). The CDR3 is made up of 14 amino acids. DNA for the CDR3: TGCAGTGCTAGAGACCCAGGGGATTCCTACGAGCAGTACTTC. Translating it yields CSARDPGDSYEQYF.

This clonotype was observed many times. The chain has TRBV28 and TRBJ2-6; the D is unclear. Per the germline V gene, CDR1 is MDHEN and CDR2 is SYDVKM. Trimming removed 8 bases at V and 0 bases at J, with 8 bases between. The CDR3 contains 14 residues. In DNA, the CDR3 is TGTGCCAGCCCGGTAATCTCTGGGGCCAACGTCCTGACTTTC. Translation: CASPVISGANVLTF.

Many counts were recorded for this clonotype. This chain joins TRBV20-1 and TRBJ2-7; 14 positions match TRBD2. The CDR3 contains 16 residues. Germline V gene data show CDR1 as DFQATT and CDR2 as SNEGSKA (reference sequence). V lost 5 bases and J lost 1; bases outside the gene matches: 7. The CDR3 sequence: CSALTSGRGESYEQYF. The CDR3 DNA is TGCAGTGCTCTGACTAGCGGGAGGGGGGAATCCTACGAGCAGTACTTC.

This chain joins TRBV2 and TRBJ2-3; TRBD2 matches 7 bases. The length of the CDR3 is 15 residues. The V and J ends lost 3 bases and 7 bases, in that order; junction bases with no gene match: 10. The germline V gene has CDR1 SNHLY and CDR2 FYNNEI. The CDR3, as DNA: TGTGCCAGCAGTGACCTCGCGACTAGCAAGAATACGCAGTATTTT. Translated, it gives CASSDLATSKNTQYF. The full variable domain, with the rest looked up from reference TRBV2 and TRBJ2-3, is EPEVTQTPSHQVTQMGQEVILRCVPISNHLYFYWYRQILGQKVEFLVSFYNNEISEKSEIFDDQFSVERPDGSNFTLKIRSTKLEDSAMYFCASSDLATSKNTQYFGPGTRLTVL.

This clonotype was observed many times. The chain carries TRBV6-1 and TRBJ2-7; TRBD1 might be the D (6 bases). V lost 6 bases to trimming and J lost 5 bases, with 23 bases between them. CDR3 size: 16 residues. The germline CDR1 and CDR2 sequences are MNHNS and SASEGT. The CDR3 coding sequence is TGTGCCAGCAGCCGACTGCCCGCCAGGGGAATCAACGAGCAGTACTTC. Translating gives CASSRLPARGINEQYF.

The chain has TRBV15 and TRBJ2-5, with D possibly TRBD2 on 5 matching bases. This CDR3 has 16 residues. Trimming stripped 0 bases from V and 3 bases from J, with 14 bases between. The germline V gene encodes CDR1 LNHNV and CDR2 YYDKDF (reference sequence). The chain's CDR3 is CATSRDRGSVKETQYF. In DNA form, the CDR3 reads TGTGCCACCAGCAGAGACCGTGGTAGCGTGAAAGAGACCCAGTACTTC.

This clonotype was recorded many times. The chain is built from TRBV27 and TRBJ2-1, with unresolved D. Trimming took off 0 bases at V and 5 bases at J, with 5 bases between the two ends. This CDR3 is built from 13 residues. Germline values: CDR1 MNHEY, CDR2 SMNVEV (reference sequence). CDR3 bases: TGTGCCAGCAGTTTATCAGTCAACAATGAGCAGTTCTTC. Residues: CASSLSVNNEQFF.